The 26 T cell receptor beta chains listed next were all sequenced from one sample in a study of CD8 T cells in Susac syndrome. Random hexamers were used to reverse transcribe 0.5 to 1 ug of RNA. TCRdb fed the immunoSEQ multiplex PCR reads into MiXCR, producing one record per CDR3 protein. Among about 210,000 distinct CDR3 sequences listed, approximately 95% were seen once. Material for sequencing was CD4+ T cells from PBMCs. The receptors stem from a human donor with multiple sclerosis.

The table lists this clonotype with a count of one. The V call is TRBV14, the J call TRBJ1-2, with 7 bases matching TRBD1. The CDR3 consists of 15 residues. From germline, CDR1 is SGHDN and CDR2 FVKESK. Trimming at V came to 4 bases and at J to 4 bases, leaving 9 bases not matched to a gene. CDR3 nucleotide sequence: TGTGCCAGCAGCCCCTCGGACAGGCAGTTCTATGGCTACACCTTC. Its protein is CASSPSDRQFYGYTF.

This clonotype was seen a single time. This chain uses TRBV5-1 with TRBJ2-5, with a weak D call TRBD2 (6 bases). This CDR3 contains 15 residues. Germline V CDR1 and CDR2: SGHRS, YFSETQ. Trimming stripped 0 bases from V and 5 bases from J, with 14 bases between. CDR3 region: CASSLAATGVETQYF. DNA for the CDR3: TGCGCCAGCAGCTTGGCCGCGACGGGGGTGGAGACCCAGTACTTC.

V and J are TRBV20-1 and TRBJ2-5, with D unresolved. CDR3 length equals 12 residues. The germline gives CDR1 DFQATT, CDR2 SNEGSKA (reference sequence). The germline V and J ends were trimmed by 6 bases and 4 bases, with 12 bases remaining between them. CDR3 coding DNA: TGCAGTGCCATATCTGGGCGAGAGACCCAGTACTTC. Translation gives CSAISGRETQYF.

The chain combines TRBV19 with TRBJ2-1; 7 nucleotides line up with TRBD1. CDR1 is LNHDA and CDR2 is SQIVND in the germline V gene (reference sequence). V was clipped by 9 bases and J by 1 base; unmatched bases: 9. This CDR3 is 15 amino acids long. The CDR3 sequence: CASTLTGSSYNEQFF. DNA for the CDR3: TGTGCCAGCACACTGACAGGGTCGTCCTACAATGAGCAGTTCTTC.

This clonotype was recorded once. V is TRBV28 and J is TRBJ2-3; tentative D call: TRBD2 (5 bases). The CDR3 runs 13 residues. V was pared by 1 base and J by 8 bases, with 10 bases between. Per germline, CDR1 MDHEN and CDR2 SYDVKM. The CDR3 here is CASSLSRAATQYF. CDR3 nucleotide sequence: TGTGCCAGCAGTTTATCGAGAGCGGCTACGCAGTATTTT.

The chain employs TRBV6-5 and TRBJ2-3, with TRBD1 identical over 9 bases. The CDR3 consists of 15 residues. The germline CDR1 and CDR2 sequences are MNHEY and SVGAGI. V shed 7 bases, J shed 0 bases, and the junction held 5 bases outside the gene matches. The CDR3 DNA is TGTGCCAGCATCCCGGGACAGGGTAGCACAGATACGCAGTATTTT. Protein product: CASIPGQGSTDTQYF.

The V and J genes are TRBV3-1 and TRBJ2-3; TRBD2 matches at 7 bases. Looked up from germline, CDR1 is LGHDT and CDR2 is YNNKEL (reference sequence). After removal of 3 bases from V and 2 bases from J, the junction contained 8 bases not matched to a gene. This CDR3 is built from 16 residues. The CDR3, as DNA: TGTGCCAGCAGCCATTGGAGCGGGAAAAACACAGATACGCAGTATTTT. Translation: CASSHWSGKNTDTQYF.

This sequence joins TRBV30 and TRBJ2-2, with TRBD2 as a possible D gene (5 bases). V gave up 8 bases and J gave up 1 base, with 11 bases separating them. The CDR3 runs to 13 residues. Germline V gives CDR1 GTSNPN, CDR2 SVGIG (reference sequence). CDR3 sequence (DNA): TGTGCCATAACGGGGTTGAACACCGGGGAGCTGTTTTTT. This codes for CAITGLNTGELFF.

This chain uses TRBV15 with TRBJ1-5; D remains unclear. The CDR3 sequence is 15 residues long. Trimming shortened V by 5 bases and J by 3 bases, and 14 bases separated the two germline ends. CDR1 is LNHNV, CDR2 YYDKDF, per germline (reference sequence). The DNA for the CDR3 is TGTGCCACCAGCCCTGGGCTGGGATACAATCAGCCCCAGCATTTT. Translated, it gives CATSPGLGYNQPQHF.

The CDR3 sequence: CATGANVLTF. The CDR3, as DNA: TGTGCAACGGGGGCCAACGTCCTGACTTTC. The rearrangement uses TRBV7-2 and TRBJ2-6; the D is unclear. The CDR3 runs to 10 residues. CDR1 SGHTA and CDR2 FQGNSA come from the germline V gene.

The chain carries TRBV7-9 and TRBJ2-4; D uncertain. Germline values: CDR1 SEHNR, CDR2 FQNEAQ (reference sequence). V dropped 5 bases and J dropped 0 bases, with 11 bases sitting between them. This CDR3 is built from 15 residues. The CDR3 DNA is TGTGCCAGCAGCCAAGAGCGACTAGCCAAAAACATTCAGTACTTC. It codes for CASSQERLAKNIQYF.

A note on this clonotype: The DNA is left out, because the CDR3 cannot be placed on it with certainty; the CDR3 is given as TCRdb lists it. The V call is TRBV6-6, the J call TRBJ2-7. CDR1 is MNHNY and CDR2 is SVGAGI in the germline V gene (reference sequence). Termini included, the CDR3 measures 13 amino acids. The CDR3 loop is CASSTSVLYEQYF.

The chain carries TRBV6-5 and TRBJ1-4; D gene uncertain. Germline CDR1 reads MNHEY; CDR2 reads SVGAGI. This CDR3 contains 15 residues. With 2 bases removed from V and 5 bases from J, the gap between germline ends came to 12 bases. The CDR3: CASSYAGQPNEKLFF. The CDR3 region has the DNA TGTGCCAGCAGTTACGCCGGGCAGCCAAATGAAAAACTGTTTTTT.

V is TRBV9 and J is TRBJ2-3, with no clear D. V gave up 0 bases and J gave up 2 bases, with 10 bases separating them. The CDR3 has 15 amino acids. In germline, CDR1 is SGDLS, CDR2 YYNGEE. The CDR3 bases are TGTGCCAGCAGCGTAGAACGAGTTGTCACAGATACGCAGTATTTT. Its translation: CASSVERVVTDTQYF.

J is TRBJ2-1 and V is TRBV29-1; D is possibly TRBD2 (6 bases). V was trimmed by 4 bases and J by 6 bases, leaving 10 bases between them. The CDR3 is made up of 12 amino acids. Per germline, CDR1 SQVTM and CDR2 ANQGSEA. The CDR3 loop is CSVVVGSNEQFF. The CDR3 DNA follows: TGCAGCGTTGTCGTCGGGAGCAATGAGCAGTTCTTC.

A single count supports this clonotype. This chain joins TRBV3-1 and TRBJ2-1, with 8 positions matching TRBD2. This CDR3 region has 18 residues. Per germline, CDR1 LGHDT and CDR2 YNNKEL (reference sequence). Unmatched junction bases numbered 15, after V lost 1 base and J lost 7 bases. The CDR3 sequence: CASSQVRSGRAVRNEQFF. CDR3 coding DNA: TGTGCCAGCAGCCAAGTCCGTTCCGGGAGGGCCGTGAGAAATGAGCAGTTCTTC.

The V gene is TRBV9, the J gene TRBJ1-2; TRBD1 agrees at 8 bases. The CDR3 has 16 amino acids. V lost 3 bases and J lost 6; bases outside the gene matches: 13. Germline CDR1 SGDLS, CDR2 YYNGEE. The CDR3 spells CASSADLRTGTNGYTF. The CDR3 DNA reads as TGTGCCAGCAGCGCCGATCTTAGGACAGGGACAAATGGCTACACCTTC.

The rearrangement links TRBV9 to TRBJ1-2; TRBD1 aligns across 7 bases. CDR1 and CDR2 (germline): SGDLS, YYNGEE. The CDR3 extends over 14 amino acids. Trimming removed 0 bases from V and 4 bases from J; junction bases left unmatched: 3. The CDR3 DNA follows: TGTGCCAGCAGCGTAGGGGACAGAGCCTATGGCTACACCTTC. Its translation: CASSVGDRAYGYTF.

This clonotype was detected once. This rearrangement joins TRBV30 to TRBJ1-2, with a weak D call TRBD1 (5 bases). This CDR3 region has 15 residues. V was trimmed by 0 bases and J by 4 bases, leaving 15 bases between them. Per germline, CDR1 GTSNPN and CDR2 SVGIG (reference sequence). The CDR3 sequence is CAWSVPDSNLYGYTF. The CDR3 DNA is TGTGCCTGGAGTGTCCCCGACAGTAACCTCTATGGCTACACCTTC.

The CDR3 sequence is CASSESVQGNTEAFF. The CDR3 bases are TGTGCCAGCAGTGAATCCGTACAGGGGAACACTGAAGCTTTCTTT. This chain links TRBV6-1 with TRBJ1-1, with D possibly TRBD1 on 6 matching bases. Germline-derived CDR1 and CDR2 are MNHNS and SASEGT. CDR3 size: 15 residues. Trimming took off 2 bases at V and 1 base at J, with 11 bases between the two ends.

The V call is TRBV7-3, the J call TRBJ1-2, with 7 nucleotides matching TRBD1. CDR1 SGHTA and CDR2 FQGTGA come from the germline V gene. Losses at the gene ends were 5 bases for V and 6 bases for J; bases not matched to a gene: 12. The CDR3 consists of 15 residues. This CDR3 reads CASSLSGQNNNGYTF. Written as DNA, the CDR3 is TGTGCCAGCAGCCTCTCGGGACAGAATAATAATGGCTACACCTTC.

The chain links TRBV27 to TRBJ2-7; the match to TRBD1 covers 8 bases. Looked up from germline, CDR1 is MNHEY and CDR2 is SMNVEV (reference sequence). The CDR3 length is 15 residues. J gave up 7 bases and V 2 bases, and 10 bases lay outside the gene matches. CDR3 DNA: TGTGCCAGCAGTTTAGGAGCAGGGGGCGCGCGGGAGCAGTACTTC. Protein product: CASSLGAGGAREQYF.

This clonotype appeared once. This chain joins TRBV18 and TRBJ2-7, with D possibly matching TRBD1 (5 bases). With 1 base removed from V and 3 bases from J, the gap between germline ends came to 10 bases. The CDR3 is made up of 14 amino acids. Germline V gene lookup returns CDR1 KGHSH and CDR2 LQKENI. CDR3 in DNA: TGTGCCAGCTCACCACGGCAAGGGGACTACGAGCAGTACTTC. It specifies CASSPRQGDYEQYF.

The chain has TRBV5-1 and TRBJ2-3, with TRBD2 as a possible D gene (6 bases). The CDR3 spans 14 residues. Per the germline V gene, CDR1 is SGHRS and CDR2 is YFSETQ. The germline V and J ends were trimmed by 2 bases and 5 bases, with 12 bases remaining between them. The CDR3 DNA reads TGCGCCAGCAGCTTCTCGCTCGGGGGAGATACGCAGTATTTT. Amino acids: CASSFSLGGDTQYF.

The rearrangement links TRBV29-1 to TRBJ2-3; 7 bases align to TRBD1. V shed 0 bases and J 2 bases; nucleotides not matched to a gene: 14. The CDR3 length is 18 residues. From germline, CDR1 is SQVTM and CDR2 ANQGSEA. CDR3 region: CSVEDLTKGQTYTDTQYF. The CDR3 DNA reads as TGCAGCGTTGAAGATCTTACCAAGGGACAGACGTACACAGATACGCAGTATTTT.

The V gene is TRBV20-1, the J gene TRBJ1-2; D gene unclear. The CDR3 is 12 amino acids. Germline CDR1 DFQATT, CDR2 SNEGSKA (reference sequence). Trimming took 5 bases from V and 8 from J, leaving 15 bases between them. The CDR3 spells CSAPRLLRGYTF. DNA for the CDR3: TGCAGTGCTCCTAGGTTACTGAGGGGCTACACCTTC.